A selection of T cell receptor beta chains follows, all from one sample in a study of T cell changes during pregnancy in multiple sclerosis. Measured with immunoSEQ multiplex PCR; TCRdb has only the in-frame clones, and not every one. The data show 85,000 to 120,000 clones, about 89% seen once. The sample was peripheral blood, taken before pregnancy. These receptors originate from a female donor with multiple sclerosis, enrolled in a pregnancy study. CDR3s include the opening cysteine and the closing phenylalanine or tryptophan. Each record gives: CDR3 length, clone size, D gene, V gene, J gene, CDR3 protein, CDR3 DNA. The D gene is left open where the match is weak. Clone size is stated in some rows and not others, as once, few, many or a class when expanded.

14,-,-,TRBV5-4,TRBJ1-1,CASSATTGNTEAFF,TGTGCCAGCAGCGCCACGACGGGGAACACTGAAGCTTTCTTT
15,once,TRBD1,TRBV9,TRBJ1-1,CASSEGTGLNTEAFF,TGTGCCAGCAGCGAAGGGACAGGGCTAAACACTGAAGCTTTCTTT
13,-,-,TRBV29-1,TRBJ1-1,CSVVNWANTEAFF,TGCAGCGTTGTGAATTGGGCGAACACTGAAGCTTTCTTT
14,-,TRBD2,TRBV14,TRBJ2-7,CASSQIGLAGGLYF,TGTGCCAGCAGCCAGATCGGGCTAGCGGGAGGGTTGTACTTC
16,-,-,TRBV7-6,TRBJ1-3,CASSLADSYSGNTIYF,TGTGCCAGCAGCTTAGCGGACAGTTACTCTGGAAACACCATATATTTT
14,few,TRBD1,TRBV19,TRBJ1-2,CASSYGTEGYGYTF,TGTGCCAGTAGTTACGGGACAGAGGGCTATGGCTACACCTTC
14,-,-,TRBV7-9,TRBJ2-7,CASSFQGGPYEQYF,TGTGCCAGCAGCTTCCAGGGTGGGCCCTACGAGCAGTACTTC
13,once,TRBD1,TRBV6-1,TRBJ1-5,CASSGTENQPQHF,TGTGCCAGCAGCGGGACAGAGAATCAGCCCCAGCATTTT
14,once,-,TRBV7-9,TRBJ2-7,CASSSGTVLNEQYF,TGTGCCAGCAGCTCCGGGACTGTGTTAAACGAGCAGTACTTC
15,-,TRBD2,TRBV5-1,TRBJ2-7,CASSLARGGFYEQYF,TGCGCCAGCAGCTTGGCCCGCGGGGGTTTCTACGAGCAGTACTTC
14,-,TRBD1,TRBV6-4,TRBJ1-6,CASSRDRENSPLHF,TGTGCCAGCAGCCGGGACAGGGAAAATTCACCCCTCCACTTT
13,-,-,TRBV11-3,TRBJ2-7,CASSLGSSYEQYF,TGTGCCAGCAGCCTTGGCTCCTCCTACGAGCAGTACTTC
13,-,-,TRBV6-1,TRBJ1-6,CASSDVGGSPLHF,TGTGCCAGCAGTGACGTGGGAGGCTCACCCCTCCACTTT
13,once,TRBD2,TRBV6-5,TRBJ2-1,CASRLAAYNEQFF,TGTGCCAGCCGACTAGCTGCCTACAATGAGCAGTTCTTC
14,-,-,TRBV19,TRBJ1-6,CASKPSSYNSPLHF,TGTGCCAGTAAACCGAGCTCCTATAATTCACCCCTCCACTTT
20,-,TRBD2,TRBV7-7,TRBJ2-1,CASSLVAGGPFSSSYNEQFF,TGTGCCAGCAGCTTGGTGGCGGGGGGTCCTTTCTCTAGCTCCTACAATGAGCAGTTCTTC
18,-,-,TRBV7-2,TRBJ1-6,CASSLMARTASYNSPLHF,TGTGCCAGCAGCTTAATGGCTCGGACAGCCTCCTATAATTCACCCCTCCACTTT
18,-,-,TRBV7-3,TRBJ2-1,CASSLTPLTVGTNNEQFF,TGTGCCAGCAGCTTAACTCCCTTAACAGTGGGGACAAACAATGAGCAGTTCTTC
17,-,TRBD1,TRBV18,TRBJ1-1,CASSPTGTGGNKTEAFF,TGTGCCAGCTCACCAACCGGTACAGGGGGTAATAAGACTGAAGCTTTCTTT
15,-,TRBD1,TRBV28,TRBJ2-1,CASSLSTTGFNEQFF,TGTGCCAGCAGTTTATCGACGACAGGGTTCAATGAGCAGTTCTTC
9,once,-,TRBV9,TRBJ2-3,CEREDTQYF,TGCGAGAGGGAAGATACGCAGTATTTT
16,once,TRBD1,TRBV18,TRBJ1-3,CASSRDRGSSGNTIYF,TGTGCCAGCTCTCGAGACAGGGGGTCCTCTGGAAACACCATATATTTT
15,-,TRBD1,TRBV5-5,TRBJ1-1,CASSLGTGLDTEAFF,TGTGCCAGCAGCCTAGGGACAGGGTTGGACACTGAAGCTTTCTTT
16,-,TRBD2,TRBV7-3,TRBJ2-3,CASSSNLRGGLDTQYF,TGTGCCAGCAGCTCGAACTTGCGGGGGGGCTTAGATACGCAGTATTTT
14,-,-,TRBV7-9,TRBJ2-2,CASKEGLHTGELFF,TGTGCCAGCAAGGAGGGACTGCACACCGGGGAGCTGTTTTTT
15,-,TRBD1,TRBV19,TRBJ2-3,CASNPTGGTTDTQYF,TGTGCCAGTAACCCTACAGGGGGAACCACAGATACGCAGTATTTT
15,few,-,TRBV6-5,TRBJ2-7,CASSFSRVSSYEQYF,TGTGCCAGCAGTTTTTCCAGGGTGAGCTCCTACGAGCAGTACTTC
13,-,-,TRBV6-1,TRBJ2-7,CASSLSDSYEQYF,TGTGCCAGCAGTCTTTCGGACAGCTACGAGCAGTACTTC